Below are 27 T cell receptor beta chains sequenced from a single sample in a study of a mutant IDH1 vaccine in newly diagnosed glioma. This sample's time point: week 23, last vaccination. Each dose delivered 300 ug of mutant IDH1 20-mer peptide subcutaneously with imiquimod. Here immunoSEQ multiplex PCR was the method, and the copy in TCRdb shows in-frame clones only, minus some. This table has approximately 60,000 clones, more than 75% appearing once. The antigens for these receptors are not known. The source material was PBMCs, sampled from a glioma patient whose treatment included an IDH1 peptide vaccine. Source of these receptors: a man aged 25 to 40 with glioma.

The chain joins TRBV4-1 to TRBJ2-1; 11 bases agree with TRBD2. With 0 bases clipped from V and 7 bases from J, the junction kept 8 bases outside the gene matches. Germline V gives CDR1 MGHRA, CDR2 YSYEKL. This CDR3 region has 17 residues. The CDR3 here is CASSQEAASGGINEQFF. DNA of the CDR3: TGCGCCAGCAGCCAAGAAGCGGCTAGCGGGGGGATTAATGAGCAGTTCTTC.

This clone has only one observation. The V gene is TRBV4-2, the J gene TRBJ2-5; the match to TRBD2 covers 8 bases. The CDR3 spans 16 residues. Germline V gives CDR1 LGHNA, CDR2 YNFKEQ. With 4 bases clipped from V and 3 bases from J, the junction kept 10 bases outside the gene matches. CDR3 sequence: CASSPTRTSTKETQYF. In DNA, the CDR3 is TGTGCCAGCAGCCCGACAAGGACTAGCACCAAAGAGACCCAGTACTTC.

This clone was picked up one time. This chain uses TRBV19 with TRBJ2-5; unclear D gene. Germline CDR1 LNHDA, CDR2 SQIVND (reference sequence). V shed 3 bases and J shed 6 bases, with 11 bases lying between them. The CDR3 loop spans 13 amino acids. CDR3 sequence (DNA): TGTGCCAGTAGTATTGAAGGCGCGAAGACCCAGTACTTC. Encoded protein: CASSIEGAKTQYF.

This clone was observed a single time. This chain joins TRBV7-6 and TRBJ1-2; the D gene is possibly TRBD1 (5 bases). Trimming cost V 4 bases and J 2 bases, with 23 bases left between them. CDR3 length equals 18 residues. From germline, CDR1 is SGHVS and CDR2 FNYEAQ. CDR3 protein: CASSYISGTDYSNYGYTF. CDR3 DNA: TGTGCCAGCAGCTACATATCCGGGACGGACTACTCCAACTATGGCTACACCTTC.

V is TRBV20-1 and J is TRBJ1-2; D remains unclear. This CDR3 comprises 11 residues. V dropped 6 bases and J dropped 2 bases, with 7 bases sitting between them. Germline V CDR1 and CDR2: DFQATT, SNEGSKA (reference sequence). The CDR3 reads CSAVGNYGYTF. The CDR3 DNA sequence: TGCAGTGCAGTAGGAAACTATGGCTACACCTTC.

V is TRBV5-1 and J is TRBJ1-1; D uncertain. The CDR3 sequence is 15 residues long. Per germline, CDR1 SGHRS and CDR2 YFSETQ. Trimming cost V 0 bases and J 3 bases, with 12 bases left between them. CDR3 sequence: CASSLDGIGDTEAFF. For the CDR3, the DNA is TGCGCCAGCAGCTTGGACGGAATCGGGGACACTGAAGCTTTCTTT.

There are a few counts of this clone. This chain links TRBV5-1 with TRBJ2-3, with 7 bases fitting TRBD1. V shed 0 bases and J 2 bases; nucleotides not matched to a gene: 6. The CDR3 extends over 16 amino acids. The germline V gene has CDR1 SGHRS and CDR2 YFSETQ. The CDR3 is CASSLAPGQNTDTQYF. CDR3 in DNA: TGCGCCAGCAGCTTGGCCCCGGGACAGAACACAGATACGCAGTATTTT.

The chain combines TRBV19 with TRBJ2-1; 7 bases map to TRBD1. The ends lost 5 bases at V and 12 bases at J; junction bases unmatched: 13. The CDR3 contains 14 residues. Germline V gene lookup returns CDR1 LNHDA and CDR2 SQIVND (reference sequence). The CDR3 region is CASSPWDSPSGQFF. CDR3 DNA: TGTGCCAGTAGTCCCTGGGACAGCCCCTCCGGGCAGTTCTTC.

A few counts support this clone. This chain uses TRBV10-3 with TRBJ1-4, with unresolved D. The ends were cut back, 5 bases at V and 3 bases at J, with 7 bases in the middle. Per germline, CDR1 ENHRY and CDR2 SYGVKD. This CDR3 spans 13 amino acids. The DNA of the CDR3 is TGTGCCATCAGTTTGGCTGCTAATGAAAAACTGTTTTTT. Translated: CAISLAANEKLFF.

The chain carries TRBV29-1 and TRBJ1-1, with 10 positions matching TRBD1. CDR3 length: 13 residues. Germline trimming cut 6 bases from V and 5 bases from J; bases unmatched to any gene: 6. Germline CDR1 is SQVTM and CDR2 is ANQGSEA. The CDR3 bases are TGCAGCGTGGCGACAGGGGGCGGGACTGAAGCTTTCTTT. Translated, it gives CSVATGGGTEAFF.

V and J are TRBV5-8 and TRBJ1-5, with TRBD1 identical over 8 bases. CDR1 and CDR2 (germline): SGHTS, YDEGEE. This CDR3 is 17 amino acids long. The V gene end was trimmed by 4 bases and the J gene end by 7 bases; junction bases not matched to a gene: 16. CDR3 sequence: CASSHGQGLPLRQPQHF. The DNA of the CDR3 is TGTGCCAGCAGCCACGGACAGGGCCTCCCCTTGAGACAGCCCCAGCATTTT.

The CDR3 loop reads CASSSDRRNEAFF. The CDR3 DNA reads as TGTGCCAGCAGTTCGGACAGGCGGAATGAAGCTTTCTTT. The rearrangement uses TRBV28 and TRBJ1-1; 7 bases fit TRBD1. The ends lost 4 bases at V and 7 bases at J; junction bases unmatched: 6. The CDR3 has 13 amino acids. In germline, CDR1 is MDHEN, CDR2 SYDVKM.

The chain has TRBV4-1 and TRBJ1-2; no definite D call. The CDR3 has 13 amino acids. CDR1 is MGHRA and CDR2 is YSYEKL in the germline V gene. With 6 bases removed from V and 3 bases from J, the gap between germline ends came to 11 bases. The CDR3 protein is CASSHNGDYGYTF. As DNA, the CDR3 is TGCGCCAGCAGTCATAACGGGGACTATGGCTACACCTTC.

The chain uses TRBV7-9 and TRBJ2-2; D might be TRBD1 (5 bases). Germline V gene sequence: CDR1 SEHNR, CDR2 FQNEAQ (reference sequence). V was trimmed by 0 bases and J by 4 bases, leaving 6 bases between them. CDR3 size: 14 residues. CDR3 bases: TGTGCCAGCAGCTTAGCGACAGCCACCGGGGAGCTGTTTTTT. It encodes CASSLATATGELFF.

V usage is TRBV7-2 and J usage is TRBJ1-6; D unclear. CDR3 length: 13 amino acids. Trimming removed 5 bases at V and 8 bases at J, with 10 bases between. The germline gives CDR1 SGHTA, CDR2 FQGNSA. The CDR3 DNA reads TGTGCCAGCAGCCGGATCGGGGATTCACCCCTCCACTTT. It encodes CASSRIGDSPLHF.

V and J are TRBV6-5 and TRBJ1-1, with D unclear. Germline loops: CDR1 MNHEY, CDR2 SVGAGI. V lost 5 bases, J lost 0 bases, and 7 bases lay in between. This CDR3 contains 13 residues. CDR3 in DNA: TGTGCCAGCAGTGGAGTCATGAACACTGAAGCTTTCTTT. This codes for CASSGVMNTEAFF.

V gene TRBV6-1 combines with J gene TRBJ2-5; D remains ambiguous. CDR3 length: 15 residues. Germline V gene sequence: CDR1 MNHNS, CDR2 SASEGT. The V end was cut by 2 bases, the J end by 0 bases, with 10 bases between. CDR3 coding DNA: TGTGCCAGCAGTGAACTACGGATGTACCAAGAGACCCAGTACTTC. It yields the protein CASSELRMYQETQYF.

The chain links TRBV6-5 to TRBJ1-3; no clear D. V gave up 7 bases and J gave up 0 bases, with 10 bases separating them. Per germline, CDR1 MNHEY and CDR2 SVGAGI. CDR3 size: 14 residues. The CDR3 DNA is TGTGCCAGCACCTCTATAAACTCTGGAAACACCATATATTTT. Its translation is CASTSINSGNTIYF.

The chain links TRBV4-1 to TRBJ2-3; 12 nucleotides align to TRBD1. Germline CDR1 reads MGHRA; CDR2 reads YSYEKL. V lost 2 bases and J lost 3; bases outside the gene matches: 21. The CDR3 spans 22 residues. The CDR3 DNA follows: TGCGCCAGCAGCCAACTCCTTAATACCCCCCGGGACAGGGGGCGCAGAACAGATACGCAGTATTTT. Translated: CASSQLLNTPRDRGRRTDTQYF.

The chain carries TRBV11-2 and TRBJ2-7; TRBD1 matches at 10 bases. This CDR3 region has 15 residues. CDR1 and CDR2 from the germline V gene are SGHAT and FQNNGV. Trimming removed 1 base from V and 5 bases from J; junction bases left unmatched: 5. The CDR3 DNA follows: TGTGCCAGCAGCTTAGCTGGGACAGGGGCCCACGAGCAGTACTTC. Encoded protein: CASSLAGTGAHEQYF.

The chain has TRBV6-1 and TRBJ2-4; D gene ambiguous. Trimming cost V 1 base and J 12 bases, with 13 bases left between them. Germline V gene lookup returns CDR1 MNHNS and CDR2 SASEGT. The CDR3 runs 13 residues. The CDR3 DNA is TGTGCCAGCAGTGAAGTTCAGGCCAGTTCTCAGTACTTC. Its protein product is CASSEVQASSQYF.

This chain uses TRBV28 with TRBJ2-7, with 7 bases aligning to TRBD2. The germline CDR1 and CDR2 sequences are MDHEN and SYDVKM. CDR3 length: 15 amino acids. With 7 bases clipped from V and 4 bases from J, the junction kept 13 bases outside the gene matches. The CDR3 spells CASTTVSGAPYEQYF. CDR3 nucleotide sequence: TGTGCCAGCACTACTGTAAGCGGGGCCCCATACGAGCAGTACTTC.

The CDR3 region is CASSQSGVGSYEQYF. CDR3 nucleotide sequence: TGTGCCAGCAGCCAATCGGGTGTGGGGTCCTACGAGCAGTACTTC. The chain employs TRBV13 and TRBJ2-5; unclear D gene. The J call may be in error: the DNA end matches TRBJ2-7 better. Germline V lookup: CDR1 PRHDT, CDR2 FYEKMQ (reference sequence). This CDR3 has 15 amino acids.

The chain links TRBV19 to TRBJ1-1; maybe TRBD1 (6 bases). The CDR3 runs 17 residues. Germline V gene sequence: CDR1 LNHDA, CDR2 SQIVND (reference sequence). Trimming removed 6 bases at V and 4 bases at J, with 24 bases between. For the CDR3, the DNA is TGTGCCAGTAGACCTCCCCGCCCGGGGGGGGCAGGCACTGAAGCTTTCTTT. This sequence encodes CASRPPRPGGAGTEAFF.

This sequence joins TRBV27 and TRBJ1-1; TRBD1 agrees at 7 bases. The CDR3 runs 15 residues. Germline CDR1 MNHEY, CDR2 SMNVEV (reference sequence). Trimming at V came to 4 bases and at J to 5 bases, leaving 10 bases not matched to a gene. CDR3 in DNA: TGTGCCAGCAGTTACCTCTCGACAGGGCAGACTGAAGCTTTCTTT. This encodes CASSYLSTGQTEAFF.

About this clone itself: The junction shows a germline mismatch at one end, possibly a read error. The sample holds other DNA sequences that translate to the same CDR3. The chain carries TRBV7-8 and TRBJ2-5; D unclear. Germline CDR1 SGHVS, CDR2 FQNEAQ. There are 14 residues in the CDR3. The CDR3 bases are TGTGCCAGTAGCTTAGTCTGGTCCGGGGAGACCCAGTACTTC. This encodes CASSLVWSGETQYF.

The chain couples TRBV5-4 to TRBJ1-1; D possibly corresponds to TRBD1 (5 bases). The length of the CDR3 is 17 residues. V was cut by 1 base and J by 0 bases, with 16 bases left in between. In germline, CDR1 is SGHNT, CDR2 YYREEE (reference sequence). CDR3 bases: TGTGCCAGCAGCTTGAAGGGGCAGGTCCTCATGAACACTGAAGCTTTCTTT. It is translated as CASSLKGQVLMNTEAFF.